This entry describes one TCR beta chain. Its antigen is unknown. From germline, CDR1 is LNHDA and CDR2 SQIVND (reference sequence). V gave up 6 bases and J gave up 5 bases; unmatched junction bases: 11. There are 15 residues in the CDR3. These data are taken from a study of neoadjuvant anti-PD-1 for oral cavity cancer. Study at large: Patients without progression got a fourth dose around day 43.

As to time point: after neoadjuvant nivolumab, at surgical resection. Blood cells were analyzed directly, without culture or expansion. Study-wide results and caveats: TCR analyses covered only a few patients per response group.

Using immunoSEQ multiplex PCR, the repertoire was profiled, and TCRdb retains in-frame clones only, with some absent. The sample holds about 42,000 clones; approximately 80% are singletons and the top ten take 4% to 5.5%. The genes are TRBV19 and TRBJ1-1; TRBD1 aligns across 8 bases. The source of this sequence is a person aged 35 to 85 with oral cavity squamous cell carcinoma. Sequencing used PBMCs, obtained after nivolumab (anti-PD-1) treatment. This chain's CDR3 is CASRLQGALGTEAFF. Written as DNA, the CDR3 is TGTGCCAGTAGACTCCAGGGGGCGCTGGGGACTGAAGCTTTCTTT.